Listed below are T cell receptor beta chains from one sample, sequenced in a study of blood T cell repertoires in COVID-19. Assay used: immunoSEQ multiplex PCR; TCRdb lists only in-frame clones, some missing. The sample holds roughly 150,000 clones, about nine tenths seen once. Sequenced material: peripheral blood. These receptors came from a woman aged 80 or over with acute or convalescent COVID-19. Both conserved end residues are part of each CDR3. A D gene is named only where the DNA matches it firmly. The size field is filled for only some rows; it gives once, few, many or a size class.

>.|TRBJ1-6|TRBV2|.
TGTGCCAGCCGGATGGGGCATACTAATTCACCCCTCCACTTT
CASRMGHTNSPLHF
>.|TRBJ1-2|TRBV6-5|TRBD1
TGTGCCAGCAGTTACTCGACAGGGGCCTATGGCTACACCTTC
CASSYSTGAYGYTF
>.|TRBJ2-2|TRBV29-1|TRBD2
TGCAGCTTTCTAGCGGGGTTTAACACCGGGGAGCTGTTTTTT
CSFLAGFNTGELFF
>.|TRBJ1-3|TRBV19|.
TGTGCCAGTAGTCCAAATGGAAACACCATATATTTT
CASSPNGNTIYF
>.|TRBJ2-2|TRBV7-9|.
TGTGCCAGCAGCTTAGTGTCGTACGGGGAGCTGTTTTTT
CASSLVSYGELFF
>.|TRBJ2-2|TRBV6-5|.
TGTGCCAGCAGCGGGTACGGGGAGCTGTTTTTT
CASSGYGELFF
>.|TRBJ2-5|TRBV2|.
TGTGCCAGCAGTGCTGAGAGAGCGAAGACCCAGTACTTC
CASSAERAKTQYF
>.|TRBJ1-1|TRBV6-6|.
TGTGCCAGCAGTACAAGGACAGCCTTAAACACTGAAGCTTTCTTT
CASSTRTALNTEAFF
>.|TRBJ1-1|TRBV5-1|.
TGCGCCAGCATGGTTCAGGGCGGGATGACTGAAGCTTTCTTT
CASMVQGGMTEAFF
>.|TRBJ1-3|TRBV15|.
TGTGCCACCAGCAGAGATCTCCCAGTAAGCTCTGGAAACACCATATATTTT
CATSRDLPVSSGNTIYF
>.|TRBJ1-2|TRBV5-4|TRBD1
TGTGCCAGCAGCTTGAAGCAGGGGGTCTATGGCTACACCTTC
CASSLKQGVYGYTF
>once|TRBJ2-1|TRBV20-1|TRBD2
TGCAGTGCTAGTGGCCTAGCGGGGGAGACCGTGGCGATCTACAATGAGCAGTTCTTC
CSASGLAGETVAIYNEQFF
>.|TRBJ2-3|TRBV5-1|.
TGCGCCAGCAGCTTGGATGGGCGCACAGATACGCAGTATTTT
CASSLDGRTDTQYF
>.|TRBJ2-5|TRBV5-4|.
TGTGCCAGCAGCTTGGAAAAAGCGGTGGCCCAGTACTTC
CASSLEKAVAQYF
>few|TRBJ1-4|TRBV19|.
TGTGCCAGTAGTACCCCCAATCGGGGTGCAACTAATGAAAAACTGTTTTTT
CASSTPNRGATNEKLFF
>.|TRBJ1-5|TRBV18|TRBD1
TGTGCCAGCTCTTATACAGGGGATCAGCCCCAGCATTTT
CASSYTGDQPQHF
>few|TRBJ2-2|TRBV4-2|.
TGTGCCAGCAGCCAAGAACCGGGTACGGCGGCGAACACCGGGGAGCTGTTTTTT
CASSQEPGTAANTGELFF
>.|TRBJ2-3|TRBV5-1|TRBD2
TGCGCCAGCAGCACTAGCGACCGGCCAAATACGCAGTATTTT
CASSTSDRPNTQYF
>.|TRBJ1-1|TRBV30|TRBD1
TGTGCCAGTATTCAATTCGGGACAGGGAACACTGAAGCTTTCTTT
CASIQFGTGNTEAFF
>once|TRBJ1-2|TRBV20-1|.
TGCAGTGCTAGTAGGGACAACACCTTC
CSASRDNTF
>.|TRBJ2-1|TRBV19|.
TGTGCCAGTAGTCGGGAATACATTTACAATGAGCAGTTCTTC
CASSREYIYNEQFF
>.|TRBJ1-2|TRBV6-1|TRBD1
TGTGCCAGCAGTGCAGCTACGGGGACAGGGAACCCCTATGGCTACACCTTC
CASSAATGTGNPYGYTF
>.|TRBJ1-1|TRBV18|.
TGTGCCAGCTCACCACAGGGGCGCACTGAAGCTTTCTTT
CASSPQGRTEAFF
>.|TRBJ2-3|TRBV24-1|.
TGTGCCACCAGGCCTATTGCCAGGACTAATTCTAGCACAGATACGCAGTATTTT
CATRPIARTNSSTDTQYF
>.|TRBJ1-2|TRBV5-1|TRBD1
TGCGCCAGCAGCTTTGGCCTCCAGGGGGTCGGCTACACCTTC
CASSFGLQGVGYTF
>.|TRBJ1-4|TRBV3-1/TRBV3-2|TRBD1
TGTGCCAGCAGCCGAACACCGGGACAGTGGCATGAAAAACTGTTTTTT
CASSRTPGQWHEKLFF
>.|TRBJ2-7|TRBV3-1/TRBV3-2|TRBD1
TGTGCCAGCGGGACAGGGGGCGGGTACGAGCAGTACTTC
CASGTGGGYEQYF
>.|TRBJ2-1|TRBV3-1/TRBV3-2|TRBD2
TGTGCCACCGCCATAAGCGGGGGAGACAATGAGCAGTTCTTC
CATAISGGDNEQFF
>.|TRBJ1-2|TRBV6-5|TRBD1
TGTGCCAGCAGGCCTACCGGGACAGGGGGCGGCTACACCTTC
CASRPTGTGGGYTF
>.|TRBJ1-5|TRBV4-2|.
TGTGCCAGCAGCCAAGATATAAGCCTTAGCAATCAGCCCCAGCATTTT
CASSQDISLSNQPQHF
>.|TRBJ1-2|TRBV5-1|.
TGCGCCAGCAGCTTGGCCCCACAGGAGAGTTTTGGCTACACCTTC
CASSLAPQESFGYTF
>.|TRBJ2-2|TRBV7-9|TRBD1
TGTGCCAGCAGACTCAAACCCGGGACAGGGAACACCGGGGAGCTGTTTTTT
CASRLKPGTGNTGELFF
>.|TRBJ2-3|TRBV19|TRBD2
TGTGCCAGTAGTATACTAGGAGCGGGGGGGCAGAAGGATACGCAGTATTTT
CASSILGAGGQKDTQYF
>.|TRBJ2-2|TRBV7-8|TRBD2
TGTGCCAGCAGCTTAGGCCTCGTGACTAGCGGTTCGAGCGGGGAGCTGTTTTTT
CASSLGLVTSGSSGELFF
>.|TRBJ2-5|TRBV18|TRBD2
TGTGCCAGCTCACCACCGAGGCCTAGCGGGGACCAAGAGACCCAGTACTTC
CASSPPRPSGDQETQYF
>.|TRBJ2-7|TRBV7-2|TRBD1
TGTGCCAGCAGCTTAGAAAGGGGGCGCGAGCAGTACTTC
CASSLERGREQYF
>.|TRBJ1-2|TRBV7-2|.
TGTGCCAGCAGCTCCCAGGGGCTCTATGGCTACACCTTC
CASSSQGLYGYTF
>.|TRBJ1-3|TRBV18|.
TGTGCCAGCTCACCAGGCAGGGTGGATGGAAACACCATATATTTT
CASSPGRVDGNTIYF
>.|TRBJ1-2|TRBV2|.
TGTGCCAGCAGTGAATCCGCACGGGGGGGCTATCTGAGGTACACCTTC
CASSESARGGYLRYTF
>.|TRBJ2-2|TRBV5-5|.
TGTGCCAGCAGCTTGTTACTCGGGAACACCGGGGAGCTGTTTTTT
CASSLLLGNTGELFF
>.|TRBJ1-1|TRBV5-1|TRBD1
TGCGCCAGCAGCTCGGGACAGGGGGTTACTGAAGCTTTCTTT
CASSSGQGVTEAFF
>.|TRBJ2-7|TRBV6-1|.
TGTGCCAGCAGTGAAGCGAGGTCACCTAGCCGAGGCGAGCAGTACTTC
CASSEARSPSRGEQYF
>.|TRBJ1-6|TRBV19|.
TGTGCCAGTAGCCTAAGGAGCATTCGGACGGTGGTCGAGTTGGGAGATTCACCCCTCCACTTT
CASSLRSIRTVVELGDSPLHF
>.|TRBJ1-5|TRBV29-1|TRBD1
TGCAGCGTTGACACCGGGACAGGGGAGGGACAGCCCCAGCATTTT
CSVDTGTGEGQPQHF
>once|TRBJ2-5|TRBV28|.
TGTGCCAGCAGAATGAGGGTCCAAGAGACCCAGTACTTC
CASRMRVQETQYF
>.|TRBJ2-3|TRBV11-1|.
TGTGCCAGCAGCTTAGCGATACGGGGGGCGAGTAATTTT
CASSLAIRGASNF
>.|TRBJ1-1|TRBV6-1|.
TGTGCCAGCAGTGAAAAGGGAAGGCGGGCATTAAACACTGAAGCTTTCTTT
CASSEKGRRALNTEAFF
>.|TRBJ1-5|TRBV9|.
TGTGCCAGCAGCGTAGGGGCAGGGGATAGCAATCAGCCCCAGCATTTT
CASSVGAGDSNQPQHF
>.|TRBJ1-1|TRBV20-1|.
TGCAGCGGCCGAAGGAGGACTGAAGCTTTCTTT
CSGRRRTEAFF
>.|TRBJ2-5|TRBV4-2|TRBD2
TGTGCCAGCAGCCCGCGGGGGGGCTTTGTCGAGACCCAGTACTTC
CASSPRGGFVETQYF
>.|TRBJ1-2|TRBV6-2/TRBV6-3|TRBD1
TGTGCCAGCAGTTACGGGACAGGGCTTGGCTACACCTTC
CASSYGTGLGYTF
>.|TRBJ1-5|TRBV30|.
TGTGCCTGGAGTGTACAGGGCGACCAGCCCCAGCATTTT
CAWSVQGDQPQHF
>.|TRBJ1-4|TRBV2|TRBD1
TGTGCCAGCAGTCCGGACAGGGGTGAGGAAAAACTGTTTTTT
CASSPDRGEEKLFF
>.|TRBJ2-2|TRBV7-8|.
TGTGCCAGCAGCTTAGGGCTAGTTAGCTCCGGGGAGCTGTTTTTT
CASSLGLVSSGELFF
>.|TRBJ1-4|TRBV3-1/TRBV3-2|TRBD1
TGTGCCAGCAGCCAAGTTGGGGGACAGGGAGATGAAAAACTGTTTTTT
CASSQVGGQGDEKLFF
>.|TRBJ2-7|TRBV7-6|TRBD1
TGTGCCAGCAGCGGCCGGGACAGCCGTAGAGAGCAGTACTTC
CASSGRDSRREQYF
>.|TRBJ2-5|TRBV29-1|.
TGCAGCGTTAAGCAGGGACAAGAGACCCAGTACTTC
CSVKQGQETQYF